What follows are 29 T cell receptor beta chains derived from one specimen sequenced in a study of T cells in Graves' hyperthyroidism and ophthalmopathy. RNA transcripts gave rise to amplified TCR beta CDR3 regions. TCR CDR3 underwent first-round RT-PCR with the HTBI primer set. MiXCR, run by TCRdb on the multiplex PCR reads, gives a single entry per CDR3 protein. The data hold more than 450,000 distinct CDR3 sequences, with about 20% observed a single time. The sample consisted of blood. The receptor source for this set is a middle-aged man with Graves' ophthalmopathy.

This clonotype appeared many times. The gene calls are TRBV7-3 and TRBJ2-1; TRBD2 aligns across 8 bases. CDR3 length: 15 amino acids. The J segment lost 5 bases and the V segment lost 2 bases, leaving 5 bases of the junction unmatched. Germline CDR1 and CDR2: SGHTA and FQGTGA. CDR3 in DNA: TGTGCCAGCAGCTTAGTAAGCGGGGGAAACAATGAGCAGTTCTTC. This translates into CASSLVSGGNNEQFF.

The CDR3 DNA is TGTGCCAGCAGTCGGGACAGCACAACAAAACTGTTTTTT. Its protein is CASSRDSTTKLFF. This rearrangement joins TRBV28 to TRBJ1-4, with 7 bases lining up with TRBD1. The CDR3 sequence is 13 residues long. The V segment lost 5 bases and the J segment 10 bases; nucleotides outside the gene matches: 7. Germline-derived CDR1 and CDR2 are MDHEN and SYDVKM. The variable domain in full, completed from reference TRBV28 and TRBJ1-4, reads DVKVTQSSRYLVKRTGEKVFLECVQDMDHENMFWYRQDPGLGLRLIYFSYDVKMKEKGDIPEGYSVSREKKERFSLILESASTNQTSMYLCASSRDSTTKLFFGSGTQLSVL.

This clonotype was picked up a small number of times. The gene calls are TRBV6-5 and TRBJ1-4; a possible D gene is TRBD1 (5 bases). V was shortened by 2 bases and J by 5 bases, with 6 bases between the two germline ends. The germline gives CDR1 MNHEY, CDR2 SVGAGI. The CDR3 is 13 residues long. CDR3 DNA sequence: TGTGCCAGCAGTTACGGGGGGAATGAAAAACTGTTTTTT. This codes for CASSYGGNEKLFF.

J is TRBJ2-1 and V is TRBV6-1; TRBD1 matches 11 bases. With 5 bases clipped from V and 6 bases from J, the junction kept 6 bases outside the gene matches. CDR3 size: 15 residues. Germline CDR1 MNHNS, CDR2 SASEGT. CDR3 amino acids: CASSKGQGVGNEQFF. In nucleotides, the CDR3 is TGTGCCAGCAGTAAGGGACAGGGGGTAGGCAATGAGCAGTTCTTC.

There are many counts of this clonotype. V gene TRBV5-1 combines with J gene TRBJ2-1; perhaps D is TRBD1 or TRBD2 (5 bases each). The germline V gene encodes CDR1 SGHRS and CDR2 YFSETQ. The length of the CDR3 is 19 residues. V lost 3 bases to trimming and J lost 4 bases, with 26 bases between them. The CDR3 region is CASSWRDSRDLRRYNEQFF. The CDR3 nucleotides read TGCGCCAGCAGCTGGAGAGACAGCAGGGACCTACGGCGGTACAATGAGCAGTTCTTC.

J is TRBJ2-7 and V is TRBV29-1, with a possible D match to TRBD1 (5 bases). Deletions cut 5 bases from V and 1 base from J, with 9 bases between. The CDR3 is 12 residues long. Germline loops: CDR1 SQVTM, CDR2 ANQGSEA. The CDR3 protein is CSVTGRSYEQYF. CDR3 bases: TGCAGCGTTACAGGACGGTCCTACGAGCAGTACTTC.

This clonotype was recorded many times. In DNA form, the CDR3 reads TGTGCCAGCAGCTTAATAGGGGGTGGTAATCAGCCCCAGCATTTT. It is translated as CASSLIGGGNQPQHF. The V call is TRBV7-2, the J call TRBJ1-5, with D possibly TRBD1 on 6 matching bases. CDR3 length equals 15 residues. CDR1 and CDR2 from the germline V gene are SGHTA and FQGNSA. Deletions cut 2 bases from V and 4 bases from J, with 12 bases between.

This chain links TRBV2 with TRBJ2-7; 9 positions match TRBD1. Trimming cost V 1 base and J 3 bases; bases outside gene matches: 10. Per germline, CDR1 SNHLY and CDR2 FYNNEI. This CDR3 is 17 amino acids long. The CDR3 region has the DNA TGTGCCAGCAGTGAAGTCCCAACGGGGACAGGGAACTACGAGCAGTACTTC. It yields the protein CASSEVPTGTGNYEQYF.

The chain has TRBV12-3 or TRBV12-4 and TRBJ2-1; D is unclear. With 6 bases removed from V and 4 bases from J, the gap between germline ends came to 10 bases. The CDR3 covers 13 residues. The chain's CDR3 is CASSADGYNEQFF. CDR3 nucleotide sequence: TGTGCCAGCAGCGCGGACGGATACAATGAGCAGTTCTTC.

In this sample, this clonotype turned up many times. The V call is TRBV5-1, the J call TRBJ2-7; 7 bases are a match to TRBD1. CDR1 and CDR2 (germline): SGHRS, YFSETQ. J gave up 3 bases and V 0 bases, and 6 bases lay outside the gene matches. CDR3 length: 15 amino acids. The CDR3, as DNA: TGCGCCAGCAGCTTGGAGGGGGCAGGGGGCTACGAGCAGTACTTC. The encoded protein is CASSLEGAGGYEQYF.

Many counts were recorded for this clonotype. This chain links TRBV5-1 with TRBJ2-7; 9 bases match TRBD1. V was clipped by 0 bases and J by 3 bases; unmatched bases: 4. The CDR3 runs to 15 residues. Per the germline V gene, CDR1 is SGHRS and CDR2 is YFSETQ. CDR3 coding DNA: TGCGCCAGCAGCTTGGGGGGACAGGGACTCTACGAGCAGTACTTC. Translation gives CASSLGGQGLYEQYF. Filled out from reference TRBV5-1 and TRBJ2-7, the complete variable domain reads KAGVTQTPRYLIKTRGQQVTLSCSPISGHRSVSWYQQTPGQGLQFLFEYFSETQRNKGNFPGRFSGRQFSNSRSEMNVSTLELGDSALYLCASSLGGQGLYEQYFGPGTRLTVT.

The J gene is TRBJ2-1, the V gene TRBV20-1; 10 positions match TRBD2. Germline CDR1 is DFQATT and CDR2 is SNEGSKA (reference sequence). This CDR3 contains 15 residues. Trimming at V came to 3 bases and at J to 3 bases, leaving 5 bases not matched to a gene. The CDR3 loop reads CSARGSGRVYNEQFF. CDR3 DNA: TGCAGTGCTAGGGGCAGCGGGAGGGTCTACAATGAGCAGTTCTTC.

The rearrangement links TRBV4-2 to TRBJ2-5, with D possibly matching TRBD2 (5 bases). CDR3 length: 15 amino acids. V was clipped by 1 base and J by 5 bases, with 14 bases between them. Looked up from germline, CDR1 is LGHNA and CDR2 is YNFKEQ. The CDR3 DNA follows: TGTGCCAGCAGCCAAGTCCGTGAGCGAGGGGAGACCCAGTACTTC. It is translated as CASSQVRERGETQYF.

This chain connects TRBV5-4 to TRBJ2-3; 11 positions match TRBD2. Looked up from germline, CDR1 is SGHNT and CDR2 is YYREEE (reference sequence). The J segment lost 0 bases and the V segment lost 4 bases, leaving 4 bases of the junction unmatched. The CDR3 is made up of 16 amino acids. DNA of the CDR3: TGTGCCAGCAGCCCAACTAGCGGGAGCAGCACAGATACGCAGTATTTT. Translated, it gives CASSPTSGSSTDTQYF.

The chain recombines TRBV10-1 with TRBJ2-1, with a possible D match to TRBD2 (5 bases). Germline CDR1 and CDR2: WNHNN and SYGVQD (reference sequence). This CDR3 is 14 amino acids long. Trimming took off 3 bases at V and 5 bases at J, with 11 bases between the two ends. This chain's CDR3 is CASSDAAGHNEQFF. The DNA for the CDR3 is TGCGCCAGCAGTGATGCGGCGGGCCACAATGAGCAGTTCTTC.

The V call is TRBV14, the J call TRBJ2-1, with 13 positions matching TRBD2. The CDR3 totals 17 residues. The junction had 5 bases not matched to a gene; V was cut back by 4 bases and J by 2 bases. Germline CDR1 reads SGHDN; CDR2 reads FVKESK. The CDR3 reads CASSPRTSGRPYNEQFF. As DNA, the CDR3 is TGTGCCAGCAGCCCCAGGACTAGCGGGAGACCCTACAATGAGCAGTTCTTC.

This clonotype has a single count. In DNA form, the CDR3 reads TGTGCCAGTAGTATTCGGAGACAGATGAATTCACCCCTCCACTTT. Its translation: CASSIRRQMNSPLHF. The J gene is TRBJ1-6, the V gene TRBV19, with a possible D match to TRBD1 (5 bases). Germline-derived CDR1 and CDR2 are LNHDA and SQIVND (reference sequence). The CDR3 sequence is 15 residues long. V lost 3 bases and J lost 7, with 13 bases in between.

This clonotype came up many times. The chain couples TRBV12-5 to TRBJ1-1; D remains unclear. Germline loops: CDR1 LGHNT, CDR2 FRNRAP. The CDR3 runs to 13 residues. V dropped 1 base and J dropped 5 bases, with 8 bases sitting between them. CDR3 DNA: TGTGCTAGTGGTTTGGAACCGGGAACTGAAGCTTTCTTT. Protein product: CASGLEPGTEAFF.

This clonotype has a handful of counts. The V call is TRBV7-2, the J call TRBJ2-2; TRBD2 matches at 7 bases. Per the germline V gene, CDR1 is SGHTA and CDR2 is FQGNSA. With 5 bases clipped from V and 5 bases from J, the junction kept 11 bases outside the gene matches. There are 16 residues in the CDR3. The CDR3 bases are TGTGCCAGCAGCCTTCTAATGGGGGGGGGAACCGGGGAGCTGTTTTTT. It is translated as CASSLLMGGGTGELFF. Based on the CDR3 plus reference TRBV7-2 and TRBJ2-2, the full variable domain is GAGVSQSPSNKVTEKGKDVELRCDPISGHTALYWYRQSLGQGLEFLIYFQGNSAPDKSGLPSDRFSAERTGGSVSTLTIQRTQQEDSAVYLCASSLLMGGGTGELFFGEGSRLTVL.

The chain couples TRBV6-5 to TRBJ2-3; 7 bases map to TRBD2. The trim removed 0 bases at V and 3 bases at J, leaving 6 bases unmatched. Germline-derived CDR1 and CDR2 are MNHEY and SVGAGI. The CDR3 runs 16 residues. The CDR3 DNA reads as TGTGCCAGCAGTTACTCAGGCGGGAGATTGACAGATACGCAGTATTTT. Translated, it gives CASSYSGGRLTDTQYF.

This clonotype has more than one count but fewer than ten. The chain has TRBV7-9 and TRBJ1-6; 7 bases map to TRBD1. Trimming at V came to 5 bases and at J to 10 bases, leaving 17 bases not matched to a gene. Germline values: CDR1 SEHNR, CDR2 FQNEAQ (reference sequence). This CDR3 region has 17 residues. The CDR3 region is CASSPRTTSTGRSPLHF. In nucleotides, the CDR3 is TGTGCCAGCAGCCCTCGTACCACCTCGACAGGGAGGTCACCCCTCCACTTT.

The V call is TRBV2, the J call TRBJ1-3, with TRBD1 identical over 7 bases. The V segment lost 6 bases and the J segment 0 bases; nucleotides outside the gene matches: 5. The germline V gene has CDR1 SNHLY and CDR2 FYNNEI. This CDR3 contains 15 residues. The CDR3 here is CASRFQGGSGNTIYF. The CDR3 DNA reads TGTGCCAGCAGATTTCAGGGGGGCTCTGGAAACACCATATATTTT.

This clonotype was seen more than once but under ten times. The chain uses TRBV12-3 or TRBV12-4 and TRBJ1-2; D gene ambiguous. The CDR3 contains 12 residues. V lost 8 bases, J lost 8 bases, and 15 bases lay in between. The CDR3: CASGRRGLGYTF. DNA of the CDR3: TGTGCCAGCGGTAGACGGGGTCTGGGCTACACCTTC.

This clonotype turned up a few times. The CDR3 bases are TGTGCCAGCAGCGTAGCCCCCACAGGGGGGAAAAAGACCCAGTACTTC. As protein: CASSVAPTGGKKTQYF. The chain combines TRBV9 with TRBJ2-5, with 8 bases aligning to TRBD1. Germline CDR1 is SGDLS and CDR2 is YYNGEE. The junction had 10 bases not matched to a gene; V was cut back by 0 bases and J by 6 bases. The CDR3 contains 16 residues.

This clonotype came up many times. The V gene is TRBV28, the J gene TRBJ2-5; D is uncertain. CDR3 length: 15 residues. Trimming pared 6 bases from V and 5 bases from J, leaving 19 bases between. Germline V gives CDR1 MDHEN, CDR2 SYDVKM. CDR3 in DNA: TGTGCCAGCAGAGCCCCCTCGGGCAGTTCGGAGACCCAGTACTTC. It encodes CASRAPSGSSETQYF. Using reference TRBV28 and TRBJ2-5 for the parts outside the CDR3, the full variable domain is DVKVTQSSRYLVKRTGEKVFLECVQDMDHENMFWYRQDPGLGLRLIYFSYDVKMKEKGDIPEGYSVSREKKERFSLILESASTNQTSMYLCASRAPSGSSETQYFGPGTRLLVL.

This clonotype occurred a few times. The chain joins TRBV9 to TRBJ2-1, with D possibly being TRBD1 or TRBD2 (5 bases each). The V and J ends lost 2 bases and 8 bases respectively, with 17 bases between them. In germline, CDR1 is SGDLS, CDR2 YYNGEE. The CDR3 length is 15 residues. The CDR3 nucleotides are TGTGCCAGCAGCGTGGGTGGTGGGACCCTCGATGAGCAGTTCTTC. This sequence encodes CASSVGGGTLDEQFF.

This chain links TRBV29-1 with TRBJ1-1; D is unresolved. The V gene's germline CDR1 is SQVTM and CDR2 ANQGSEA. V was shortened by 1 base and J by 10 bases, with 10 bases between the two germline ends. The length of the CDR3 is 11 residues. CDR3 bases: TGCAGCGTTGAAGTGGGGTTGGCAGCTTTCTTT. Protein sequence: CSVEVGLAAFF.

This clonotype appeared many times. The chain combines TRBV11-2 with TRBJ2-7; 8 bases align to TRBD1. The CDR3 is made up of 18 amino acids. CDR1 and CDR2 from the germline V gene are SGHAT and FQNNGV. The trim removed 1 base at V and 2 bases at J, leaving 13 bases unmatched. CDR3 sequence: CASSLVGRGRGSPYEQYF. The CDR3 region has the DNA TGTGCCAGCAGCTTAGTAGGCAGGGGGCGAGGGTCCCCCTACGAGCAGTACTTC.

In its sample, this clonotype was seen a few times. V is TRBV20-1 and J is TRBJ1-2; TRBD1 aligns across 7 bases. The CDR3 is made up of 12 amino acids. CDR1 and CDR2 from the germline V gene are DFQATT and SNEGSKA (reference sequence). The trim removed 6 bases at V and 4 bases at J, leaving 5 bases unmatched. The CDR3 loop is CSAPQGSYGYTF. The CDR3 nucleotides are TGCAGTGCCCCACAGGGGAGCTATGGCTACACCTTC.